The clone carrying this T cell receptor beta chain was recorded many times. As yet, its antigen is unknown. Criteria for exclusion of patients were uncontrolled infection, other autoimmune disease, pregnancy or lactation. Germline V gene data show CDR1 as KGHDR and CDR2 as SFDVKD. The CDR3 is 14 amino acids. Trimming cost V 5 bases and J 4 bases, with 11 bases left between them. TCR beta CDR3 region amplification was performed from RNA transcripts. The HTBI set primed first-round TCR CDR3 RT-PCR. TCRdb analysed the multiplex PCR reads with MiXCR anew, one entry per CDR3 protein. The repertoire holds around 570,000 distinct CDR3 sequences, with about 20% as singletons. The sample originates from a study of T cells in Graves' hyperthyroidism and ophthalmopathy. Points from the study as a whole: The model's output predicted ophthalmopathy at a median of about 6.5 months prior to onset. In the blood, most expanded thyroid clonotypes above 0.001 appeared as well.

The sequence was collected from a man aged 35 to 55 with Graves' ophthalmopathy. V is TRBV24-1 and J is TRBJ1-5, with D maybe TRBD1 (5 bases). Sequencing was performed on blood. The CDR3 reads CATSGQGLNQPQHF. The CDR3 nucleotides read TGTGCCACCAGTGGTCAGGGCTTAAATCAGCCCCAGCATTTT.